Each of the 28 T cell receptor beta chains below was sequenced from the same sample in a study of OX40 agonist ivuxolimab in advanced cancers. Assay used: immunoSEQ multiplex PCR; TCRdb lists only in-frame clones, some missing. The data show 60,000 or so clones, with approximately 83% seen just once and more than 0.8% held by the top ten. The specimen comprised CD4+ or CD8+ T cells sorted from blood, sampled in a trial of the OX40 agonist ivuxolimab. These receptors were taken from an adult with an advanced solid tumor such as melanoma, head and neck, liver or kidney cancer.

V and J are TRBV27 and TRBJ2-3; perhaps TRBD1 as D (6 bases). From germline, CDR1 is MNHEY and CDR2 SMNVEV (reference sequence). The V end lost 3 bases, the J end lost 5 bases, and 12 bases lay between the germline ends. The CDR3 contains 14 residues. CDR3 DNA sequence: TGTGCCAGCAGTTTGACAAACAGGGTAGATACGCAGTATTTT. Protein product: CASSLTNRVDTQYF.

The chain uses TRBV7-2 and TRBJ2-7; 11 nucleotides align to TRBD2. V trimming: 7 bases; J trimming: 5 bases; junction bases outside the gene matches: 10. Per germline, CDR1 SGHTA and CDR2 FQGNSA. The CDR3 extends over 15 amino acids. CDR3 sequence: CASKKLGLAGDEQYF. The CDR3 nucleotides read TGTGCCAGCAAAAAGCTAGGACTAGCGGGTGACGAGCAGTACTTC.

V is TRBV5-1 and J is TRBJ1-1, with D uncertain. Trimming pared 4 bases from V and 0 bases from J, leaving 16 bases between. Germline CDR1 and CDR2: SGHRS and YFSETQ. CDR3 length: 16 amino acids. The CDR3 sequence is CASSPLPAFMNTEAFF. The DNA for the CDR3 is TGCGCCAGCAGCCCGCTTCCCGCCTTCATGAACACTGAAGCTTTCTTT.

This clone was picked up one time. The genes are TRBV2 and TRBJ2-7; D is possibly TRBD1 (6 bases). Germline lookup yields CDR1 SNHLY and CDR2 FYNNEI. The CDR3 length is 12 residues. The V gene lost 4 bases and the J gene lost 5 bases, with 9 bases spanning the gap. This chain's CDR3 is CASSGQGHEQYF. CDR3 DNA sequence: TGTGCCAGCAGTGGGCAGGGGCACGAGCAGTACTTC.

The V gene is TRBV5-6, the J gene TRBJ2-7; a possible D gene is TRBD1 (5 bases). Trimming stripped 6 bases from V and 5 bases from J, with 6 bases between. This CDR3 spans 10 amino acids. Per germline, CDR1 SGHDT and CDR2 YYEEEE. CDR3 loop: CASKGHEQYF. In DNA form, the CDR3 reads TGTGCCAGCAAGGGGCACGAGCAGTACTTC. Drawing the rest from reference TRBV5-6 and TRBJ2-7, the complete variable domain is DAGVTQSPTHLIKTRGQQVTLRCSPKSGHDTVSWYQQALGQGPQFIFQYYEEEERQRGNFPDRFSGHQFPNYSSELNVNALLLGDSALYLCASKGHEQYFGPGTRLTVT.

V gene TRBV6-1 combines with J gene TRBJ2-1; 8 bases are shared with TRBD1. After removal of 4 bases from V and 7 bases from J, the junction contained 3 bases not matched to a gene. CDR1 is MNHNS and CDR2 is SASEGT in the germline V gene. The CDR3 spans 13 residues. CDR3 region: CASSGRTGNEQFF. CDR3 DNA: TGTGCCAGCAGTGGTAGGACAGGGAATGAGCAGTTCTTC.

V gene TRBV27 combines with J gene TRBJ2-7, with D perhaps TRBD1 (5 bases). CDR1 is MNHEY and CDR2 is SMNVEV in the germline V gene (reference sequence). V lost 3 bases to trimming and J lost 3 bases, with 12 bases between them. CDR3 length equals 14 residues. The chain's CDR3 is CASSLKRQNYEQYF. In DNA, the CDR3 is TGTGCCAGCAGTTTGAAGCGACAGAACTACGAGCAGTACTTC.

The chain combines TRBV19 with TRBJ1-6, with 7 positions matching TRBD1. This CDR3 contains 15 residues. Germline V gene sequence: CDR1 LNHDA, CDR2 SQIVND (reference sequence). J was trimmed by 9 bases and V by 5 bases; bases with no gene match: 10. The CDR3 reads CASSYNTGVSSPLHF. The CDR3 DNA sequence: TGTGCCAGTAGTTATAACACAGGGGTTAGTTCACCCCTCCACTTT.

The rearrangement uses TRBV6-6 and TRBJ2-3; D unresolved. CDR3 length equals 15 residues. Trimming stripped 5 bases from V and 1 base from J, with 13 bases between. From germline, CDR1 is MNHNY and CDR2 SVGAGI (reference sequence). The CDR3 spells CASSIGRTRTDTQYF. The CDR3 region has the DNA TGTGCCAGCAGTATCGGAAGAACTCGCACAGATACGCAGTATTTT.

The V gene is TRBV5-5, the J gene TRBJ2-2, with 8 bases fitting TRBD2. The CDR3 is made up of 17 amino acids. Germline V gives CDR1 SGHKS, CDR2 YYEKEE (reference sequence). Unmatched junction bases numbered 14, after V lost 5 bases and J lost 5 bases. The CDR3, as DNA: TGTGCCAGCAGGGCTGGTGACGGGGGGGCGAGGACCGGGGAGCTGTTTTTT. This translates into CASRAGDGGARTGELFF.

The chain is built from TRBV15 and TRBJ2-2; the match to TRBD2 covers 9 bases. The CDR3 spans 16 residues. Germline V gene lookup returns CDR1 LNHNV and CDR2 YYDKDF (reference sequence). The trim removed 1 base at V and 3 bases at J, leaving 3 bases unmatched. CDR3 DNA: TGTGCCACCAGCAGAGGTAGCGGGAGTTACACCGGGGAGCTGTTTTTT. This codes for CATSRGSGSYTGELFF.

CDR3 loop: CASSLSRENVQFF. For the CDR3, the DNA is TGTGCCAGCAGCTTGTCGAGGGAAAACGTGCAGTTCTTC. The gene calls are TRBV5-8 and TRBJ2-1; D might be TRBD2 (5 bases). V gave up 1 base and J gave up 12 bases, with 14 bases separating them. The CDR3 length is 13 residues. Germline V gene lookup returns CDR1 SGHTS and CDR2 YDEGEE.

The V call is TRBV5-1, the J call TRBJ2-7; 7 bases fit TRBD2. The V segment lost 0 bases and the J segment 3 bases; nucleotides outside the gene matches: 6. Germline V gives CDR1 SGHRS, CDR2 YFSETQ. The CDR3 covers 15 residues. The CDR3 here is CASSLESSGYYEQYF. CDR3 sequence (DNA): TGCGCCAGCAGCTTGGAATCTAGCGGTTACTACGAGCAGTACTTC.

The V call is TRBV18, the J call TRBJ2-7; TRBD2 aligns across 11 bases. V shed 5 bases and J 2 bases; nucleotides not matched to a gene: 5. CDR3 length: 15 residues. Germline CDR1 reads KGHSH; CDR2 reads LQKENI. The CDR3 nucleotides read TGTGCCAGCTCATCCGGACTAGCGGGTACCTACGAGCAGTACTTC. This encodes CASSSGLAGTYEQYF. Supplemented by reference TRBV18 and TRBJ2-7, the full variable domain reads NAGVMQNPRHLVRRRGQEARLRCSPMKGHSHVYWYRQLPEEGLKFMVYLQKENIIDESGMPKERFSAEFPKEGPSILRIQQVVRGDSAAYFCASSSGLAGTYEQYFGPGTRLTVT.

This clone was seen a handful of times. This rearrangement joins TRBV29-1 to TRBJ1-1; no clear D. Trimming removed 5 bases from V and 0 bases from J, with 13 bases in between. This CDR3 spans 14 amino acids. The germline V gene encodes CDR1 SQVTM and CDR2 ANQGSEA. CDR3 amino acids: CSVTGPGVNTEAFF. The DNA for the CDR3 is TGCAGCGTTACCGGTCCCGGGGTGAACACTGAAGCTTTCTTT.

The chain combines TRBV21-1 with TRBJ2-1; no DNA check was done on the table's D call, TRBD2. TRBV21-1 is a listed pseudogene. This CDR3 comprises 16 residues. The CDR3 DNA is TGTGCCAGCAGCAAAATTAGCGGGAGGGCCCACAATGAGCAGTTCTTC. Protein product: CASSKISGRAHNEQFF.

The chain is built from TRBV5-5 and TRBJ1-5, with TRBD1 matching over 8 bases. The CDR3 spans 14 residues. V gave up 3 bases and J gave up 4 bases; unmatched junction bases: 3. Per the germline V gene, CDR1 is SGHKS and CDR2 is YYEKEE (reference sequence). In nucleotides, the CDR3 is TGTGCCAGCAGCTGGGGGGACAGGAATCAGCCCCAGCATTTT. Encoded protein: CASSWGDRNQPQHF.

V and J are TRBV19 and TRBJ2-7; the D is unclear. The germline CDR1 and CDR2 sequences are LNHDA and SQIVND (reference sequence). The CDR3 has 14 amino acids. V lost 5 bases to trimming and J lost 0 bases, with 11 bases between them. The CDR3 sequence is CASSSNFGSYEQYF. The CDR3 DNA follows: TGTGCCAGTAGTTCGAATTTCGGCTCCTACGAGCAGTACTTC.

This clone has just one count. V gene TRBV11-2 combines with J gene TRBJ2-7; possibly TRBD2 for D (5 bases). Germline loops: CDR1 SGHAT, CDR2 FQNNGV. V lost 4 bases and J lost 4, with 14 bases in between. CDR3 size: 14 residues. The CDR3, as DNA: TGTGCCAGCAGCTCTCTACCTAGCCCATACGAGCAGTACTTC. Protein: CASSSLPSPYEQYF.

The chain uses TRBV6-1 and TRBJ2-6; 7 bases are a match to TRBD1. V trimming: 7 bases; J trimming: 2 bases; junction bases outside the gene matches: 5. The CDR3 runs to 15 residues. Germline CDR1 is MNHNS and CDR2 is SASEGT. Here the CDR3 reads CASTPTGPGANVLTF. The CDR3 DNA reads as TGTGCCAGCACTCCGACAGGGCCTGGGGCCAACGTCCTGACTTTC.

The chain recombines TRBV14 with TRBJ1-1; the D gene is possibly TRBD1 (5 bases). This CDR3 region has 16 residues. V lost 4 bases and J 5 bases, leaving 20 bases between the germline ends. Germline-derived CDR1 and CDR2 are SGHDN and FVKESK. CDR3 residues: CASSRQRSAFRTEAFF. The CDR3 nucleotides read TGTGCCAGCAGCCGACAGAGATCTGCTTTTCGTACTGAAGCTTTCTTT.

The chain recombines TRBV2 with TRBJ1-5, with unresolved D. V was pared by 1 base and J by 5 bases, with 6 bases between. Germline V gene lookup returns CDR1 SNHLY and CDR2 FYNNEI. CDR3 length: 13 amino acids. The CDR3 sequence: CASSEGQYQPQHF. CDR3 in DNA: TGTGCCAGCAGTGAAGGCCAGTATCAGCCCCAGCATTTT. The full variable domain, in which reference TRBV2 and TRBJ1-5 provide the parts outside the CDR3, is EPEVTQTPSHQVTQMGQEVILRCVPISNHLYFYWYRQILGQKVEFLVSFYNNEISEKSEIFDDQFSVERPDGSNFTLKIRSTKLEDSAMYFCASSEGQYQPQHFGDGTRLSIL.

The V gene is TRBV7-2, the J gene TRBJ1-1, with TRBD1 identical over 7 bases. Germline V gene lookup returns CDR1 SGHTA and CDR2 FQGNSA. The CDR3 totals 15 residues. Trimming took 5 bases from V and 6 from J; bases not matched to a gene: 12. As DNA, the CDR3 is TGTGCCAGCAGCCTGAGACAGGGAGGTTCGGCTGAAGCTTTCTTT. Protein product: CASSLRQGGSAEAFF. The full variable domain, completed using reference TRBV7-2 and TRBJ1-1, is GAGVSQSPSNKVTEKGKDVELRCDPISGHTALYWYRQSLGQGLEFLIYFQGNSAPDKSGLPSDRFSAERTGGSVSTLTIQRTQQEDSAVYLCASSLRQGGSAEAFFGQGTRLTVV.

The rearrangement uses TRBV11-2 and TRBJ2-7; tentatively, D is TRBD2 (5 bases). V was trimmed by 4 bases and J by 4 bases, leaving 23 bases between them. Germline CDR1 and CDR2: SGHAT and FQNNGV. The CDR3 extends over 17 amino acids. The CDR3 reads CASSSRTSSRRRYEQYF. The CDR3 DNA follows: TGTGCCAGCAGCTCCCGTACCTCTTCCAGGAGGAGATACGAGCAGTACTTC.

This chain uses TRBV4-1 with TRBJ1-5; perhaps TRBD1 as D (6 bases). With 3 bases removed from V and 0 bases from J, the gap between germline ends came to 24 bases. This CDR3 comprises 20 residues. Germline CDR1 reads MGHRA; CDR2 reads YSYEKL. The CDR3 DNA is TGCGCCAGCAGCCAGCAATTCGGAACAGGGCAACAATATAGCAATCAGCCCCAGCATTTT. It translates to CASSQQFGTGQQYSNQPQHF.

The DNA for the CDR3 is TGTGCCAGCAGCACCTTCCTAGCGGGAGGGCCTTCGGGCACAGATACGCAGTATTTT. This codes for CASSTFLAGGPSGTDTQYF. The J gene is TRBJ2-3, the V gene TRBV7-9, with 12 bases fitting TRBD2. Trimming cost V 5 bases and J 1 base; bases outside gene matches: 13. The CDR3 has 19 residues. Germline-derived CDR1 and CDR2 are SEHNR and FQNEAQ (reference sequence).

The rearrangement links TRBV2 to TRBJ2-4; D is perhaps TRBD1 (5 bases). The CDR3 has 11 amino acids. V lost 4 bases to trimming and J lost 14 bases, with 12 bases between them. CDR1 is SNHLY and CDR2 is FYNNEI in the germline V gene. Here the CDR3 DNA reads TGTGCCAGCAGTGCTCAGGGATGGAAGTACTTC. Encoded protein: CASSAQGWKYF.

The CDR3 loop is CASSPSTYGYTF. The CDR3 nucleotides read TGTGCCAGCAGTCCCAGTACCTATGGCTACACCTTC. The chain links TRBV9 to TRBJ1-2; D remains unclear. Germline V lookup: CDR1 SGDLS, CDR2 YYNGEE. This CDR3 contains 12 residues. Trimming shortened V by 5 bases and J by 4 bases, and 9 bases separated the two germline ends.